This T cell receptor (beta chain) was obtained from a study of T cells in Graves' hyperthyroidism and ophthalmopathy. The study, taken as a whole, reports: Stable hyperthyroidism was separated from ophthalmopathy by a model based on 13 V-J features.

This CDR3 has 15 residues. Germline lookup yields CDR1 LNHDA and CDR2 SQIVND (reference sequence). Trimming cost V 3 bases and J 5 bases, with 13 bases left between them. Subjects aged 18 to 65 presented with newly diagnosed hyperthyroidism of less than 2 months' duration. Exclusion of a patient resulted from uncontrolled infection, other autoimmune disease, pregnancy or lactation. This clonotype was observed a few times. What it binds is not known. RNA transcripts yielded amplified TCR beta CDR3 regions. The HTBI set primed first-round TCR CDR3 RT-PCR. TCRdb re-derived calls from the multiplex PCR reads in MiXCR, one entry per CDR3 protein. In the table there are hundreds of thousands of distinct CDR3 sequences, roughly 37% of which are singletons.

The sample consisted of blood. The chain has TRBV19 and TRBJ1-4; TRBD1 might be the D (6 bases). This TCR was recovered from a man in his late teens or twenties with Graves' hyperthyroidism. In nucleotides, the CDR3 is TGTGCCAGTAGTATGCTCGGGGGCGCGAATGAAAAACTGTTTTTT. This gives the protein CASSMLGGANEKLFF. Using reference TRBV19 and TRBJ1-4 for the parts outside the CDR3, the full variable domain is DGGITQSPKYLFRKEGQNVTLSCEQNLNHDAMYWYRQDPGQGLRLIYYSQIVNDFQKGDIAEGYSVSREKKESFPLTVTSAQKNPTAFYLCASSMLGGANEKLFFGSGTQLSVL.